This entry lists 27 T cell receptor beta chains sequenced from one sample in a study of T cell changes during pregnancy in multiple sclerosis. The assay was immunoSEQ multiplex PCR, and TCRdb's table has in-frame clones only and misses some. The sample holds roughly 99,000 clones; 92% are singletons and the top ten take less than 0.9%. The source was peripheral blood, collected in the third trimester of pregnancy. The receptors originated from a female donor in good health, enrolled as a control in a pregnancy study.

In its sample, this clone was seen once. This sequence joins TRBV6-6 and TRBJ1-2, with D possibly being TRBD1 (6 bases). The CDR3 runs to 14 residues. V shed 4 bases and J shed 5 bases, with 14 bases lying between them. Germline values: CDR1 MNHNY, CDR2 SVGAGI (reference sequence). In nucleotides, the CDR3 is TGTGCCAGCAGTTCCTCGGACAGCCTTTATGGCTACACCTTC. Its protein product is CASSSSDSLYGYTF.

The chain carries TRBV5-1 and TRBJ2-7; D might be TRBD1 (6 bases). This CDR3 is 11 amino acids long. With 4 bases removed from V and 4 bases from J, the gap between germline ends came to 6 bases. CDR1 and CDR2 (germline): SGHRS, YFSETQ. The CDR3 coding sequence is TGCGCCAGCAGCGACAGGTACGAGCAGTACTTC. It specifies CASSDRYEQYF.

The chain recombines TRBV4-2 with TRBJ2-7; 7 bases agree with TRBD1. This CDR3 spans 15 amino acids. V was clipped by 0 bases and J by 2 bases; unmatched bases: 4. From germline, CDR1 is LGHNA and CDR2 YNFKEQ. The CDR3 DNA reads as TGTGCCAGCAGCCAAGAGCGACAGGGAACCTACGAGCAGTACTTC. Encoded protein: CASSQERQGTYEQYF.

The CDR3 loop reads CAWSPPRGNEKLFF. The CDR3 DNA is TGTGCCTGGAGCCCCCCGCGGGGAAATGAAAAACTGTTTTTT. The J gene is TRBJ1-4, the V gene TRBV30; no definite D call. The V end lost 3 bases, the J end lost 5 bases, and 13 bases lay between the germline ends. The CDR3 covers 14 residues. Germline CDR1 GTSNPN, CDR2 SVGIG (reference sequence).

V usage is TRBV19 and J usage is TRBJ1-1; possible D gene TRBD1, 6 bases. Trimming shortened V by 2 bases and J by 0 bases, and 10 bases separated the two germline ends. CDR1 is LNHDA and CDR2 is SQIVND in the germline V gene (reference sequence). CDR3 size: 15 residues. The CDR3 sequence: CASSISPGVNTEAFF. The CDR3 DNA reads TGTGCCAGTAGTATATCGCCAGGGGTGAACACTGAAGCTTTCTTT.

The chain couples TRBV27 to TRBJ2-1, with 7 nucleotides matching TRBD1. J gave up 2 bases and V 5 bases, and 9 bases lay outside the gene matches. The germline V gene has CDR1 MNHEY and CDR2 SMNVEV (reference sequence). There are 16 residues in the CDR3. CDR3 nucleotides: TGTGCCAGCAGTAGGGACAGCACATCAGCCTACAATGAGCAGTTCTTC. It codes for CASSRDSTSAYNEQFF.

This chain connects TRBV19 to TRBJ1-5; maybe TRBD1 (6 bases). Germline V CDR1 and CDR2: LNHDA, SQIVND (reference sequence). This CDR3 contains 15 residues. The V and J ends lost 6 bases and 2 bases respectively, with 14 bases between them. The CDR3 sequence: CASSDTSGGNQPQHF. As DNA, the CDR3 is TGTGCCAGTAGCGATACCTCAGGGGGCAATCAGCCCCAGCATTTT. Full variable domain (remainder filled in from reference TRBV19 and TRBJ1-5): DGGITQSPKYLFRKEGQNVTLSCEQNLNHDAMYWYRQDPGQGLRLIYYSQIVNDFQKGDIAEGYSVSREKKESFPLTVTSAQKNPTAFYLCASSDTSGGNQPQHFGDGTRLSIL.

The chain links TRBV7-7 to TRBJ2-6; TRBD1 agrees at 8 bases. The CDR3 extends over 18 amino acids. V lost 0 bases and J lost 1; bases outside the gene matches: 5. CDR1 and CDR2 from the germline V gene are SSHAT and FNYEAQ (reference sequence). The CDR3 protein is CASSLAPGGGSGANVLTF. The CDR3 region has the DNA TGTGCCAGCAGCTTAGCGCCAGGGGGCGGTTCTGGGGCCAACGTCCTGACTTTC.

This sequence joins TRBV19 and TRBJ2-2; 8 nucleotides agree with TRBD2. CDR1 and CDR2 from the germline V gene are LNHDA and SQIVND (reference sequence). Germline trimming cut 4 bases from V and 2 bases from J; bases unmatched to any gene: 3. This CDR3 is built from 15 residues. CDR3 sequence: CASSSSGTNTGELFF. The DNA for the CDR3 is TGTGCCAGTAGTAGTAGCGGGACTAACACCGGGGAGCTGTTTTTT.

The chain is built from TRBV7-9 and TRBJ1-4; no definite D call. CDR1 and CDR2 (germline): SEHNR, FQNEAQ (reference sequence). Trimming shortened V by 1 base and J by 8 bases, and 8 bases separated the two germline ends. This CDR3 spans 13 amino acids. CDR3 sequence reads: CASSLGLLEKLFF. CDR3 bases: TGTGCCAGCAGCTTAGGGTTACTGGAAAAACTGTTTTTT.

V usage is TRBV27 and J usage is TRBJ2-5, with D perhaps TRBD2 (5 bases). CDR1 is MNHEY, CDR2 SMNVEV, per germline (reference sequence). Trimming removed 4 bases at V and 5 bases at J, with 8 bases between. This CDR3 comprises 12 residues. DNA of the CDR3: TGTGCCAGCAGTTCTACGGGGGAGACCCAGTACTTC. Translation: CASSSTGETQYF.

The rearrangement joins TRBV13 to TRBJ2-7, with 7 bases that match TRBD1. V lost 2 bases, J lost 5 bases, and 15 bases stayed unmatched. The CDR3 totals 17 residues. Germline V gives CDR1 PRHDT, CDR2 FYEKMQ (reference sequence). CDR3 loop: CASSLKLAGGSMDEQYF. DNA of the CDR3: TGTGCCAGCAGCTTAAAGTTGGCAGGGGGTTCTATGGACGAGCAGTACTTC. The variable domain in full, completed from reference TRBV13 and TRBJ2-7, reads AAGVIQSPRHLIKEKRETATLKCYPIPRHDTVYWYQQGPGQDPQFLISFYEKMQSDKGSIPDRFSAQQFSDYHSELNMSSLELGDSALYFCASSLKLAGGSMDEQYFGPGTRLTVT.

The rearrangement uses TRBV2 and TRBJ2-5; TRBD1 agrees at 9 bases. Germline CDR1 SNHLY, CDR2 FYNNEI. V lost 4 bases, J lost 7 bases, and 13 bases stayed unmatched. The CDR3 loop spans 16 amino acids. CDR3 nucleotide sequence: TGTGCCAGCAGTGGAGGGACAGGGACCCCGTTAGGGACCCAGTACTTC. Translated, it gives CASSGGTGTPLGTQYF. Using reference TRBV2 and TRBJ2-5 for the parts outside the CDR3, the full variable domain is EPEVTQTPSHQVTQMGQEVILRCVPISNHLYFYWYRQILGQKVEFLVSFYNNEISEKSEIFDDQFSVERPDGSNFTLKIRSTKLEDSAMYFCASSGGTGTPLGTQYFGPGTRLLVL.

This clone showed up just once. The J gene is TRBJ2-3, the V gene TRBV5-1, with 8 bases lining up with TRBD2. CDR3 size: 17 residues. V was clipped by 0 bases and J by 0 bases; unmatched bases: 6. Germline-derived CDR1 and CDR2 are SGHRS and YFSETQ. The CDR3 region is CASSLDAGGPSTDTQYF. DNA of the CDR3: TGCGCCAGCAGCTTGGATGCGGGGGGCCCGAGCACAGATACGCAGTATTTT.

V and J are TRBV30 and TRBJ1-1; the D is unclear. The ends were cut back, 0 bases at V and 3 bases at J, with 11 bases in the middle. The germline V gene has CDR1 GTSNPN and CDR2 SVGIG (reference sequence). The CDR3 sequence is 14 residues long. The CDR3 sequence: CAWSVRGADTEAFF. The CDR3 region has the DNA TGTGCCTGGAGTGTACGAGGTGCGGACACTGAAGCTTTCTTT.

J is TRBJ1-1 and V is TRBV4-3; tentative D call: TRBD1 (5 bases). The V and J ends lost 0 bases and 1 base respectively, with 15 bases between them. The CDR3 has 17 amino acids. From germline, CDR1 is LGHNA and CDR2 YSLEER. CDR3 loop: CASSQDYLGRGNTEAFF. The CDR3 nucleotides read TGCGCCAGCAGCCAAGATTATCTCGGGAGGGGGAACACTGAAGCTTTCTTT.

This clone was seen once. The V and J genes are TRBV19 and TRBJ1-1; D remains unclear. CDR3 length: 12 residues. Trimming left V 4 bases short and J 5 bases short, with 8 bases between. From germline, CDR1 is LNHDA and CDR2 SQIVND (reference sequence). The CDR3 DNA reads as TGTGCCAGTAGTACCGGGTGGACTGAAGCTTTCTTT. Protein sequence: CASSTGWTEAFF.

This chain joins TRBV6-4 and TRBJ2-7; 11 bases map to TRBD2. This CDR3 has 14 amino acids. Trimming at V came to 8 bases and at J to 2 bases, leaving 5 bases not matched to a gene. CDR1 and CDR2 (germline): MRHNA, SNTAGT. CDR3 sequence: CASAQTSGAYEQYF. The DNA for the CDR3 is TGTGCCAGCGCGCAGACTAGCGGGGCCTACGAGCAGTACTTC.

The gene calls are TRBV6-1 and TRBJ1-2, with TRBD1 matching 8 bases. Germline V gene data show CDR1 as MNHNS and CDR2 as SASEGT. The CDR3 has 14 residues. V was pared by 6 bases and J by 5 bases, with 8 bases of the junction left unmatched. In nucleotides, the CDR3 is TGTGCCAGCAGCTCGACAGGGGCTATATATGGCTACACCTTC. Translated, it gives CASSSTGAIYGYTF.

The V call is TRBV4-3, the J call TRBJ1-2; TRBD1 is a possible D gene (5 bases). This CDR3 comprises 15 residues. V was trimmed by 1 base and J by 1 base, leaving 10 bases between them. Germline V gives CDR1 LGHNA, CDR2 YSLEER. The CDR3 sequence: CASSQGRGINYGYTF. CDR3 nucleotide sequence: TGCGCCAGCAGCCAAGGGAGGGGCATTAACTATGGCTACACCTTC.

V is TRBV5-6 and J is TRBJ1-1, with D uncertain. This CDR3 contains 13 residues. V lost 7 bases and J 3 bases, leaving 13 bases between the germline ends. From germline, CDR1 is SGHDT and CDR2 YYEEEE. This CDR3 is CASLYVLDTEAFF. CDR3 DNA: TGTGCCAGCCTCTATGTGTTGGACACTGAAGCTTTCTTT.

V is TRBV15 and J is TRBJ1-1, with 7 positions matching TRBD1. The trim removed 3 bases at V and 0 bases at J, leaving 7 bases unmatched. CDR1 is LNHNV, CDR2 YYDKDF, per germline (reference sequence). This CDR3 has 16 amino acids. The CDR3 here is CATSRGQNTMNTEAFF. CDR3 sequence (DNA): TGTGCCACCAGCAGGGGACAGAATACTATGAACACTGAAGCTTTCTTT.

The CDR3 here is CASRRQGAQGEAFF. Here the CDR3 DNA reads TGTGCCAGCAGAAGACAGGGGGCGCAAGGAGAAGCTTTCTTT. The chain uses TRBV6-5 and TRBJ1-1; 10 nucleotides line up with TRBD1. Unmatched junction bases numbered 9, after V lost 6 bases and J lost 8 bases. This CDR3 is built from 14 residues. Germline V gene data show CDR1 as MNHEY and CDR2 as SVGAGI.

V gene TRBV5-8 combines with J gene TRBJ1-2; a weak D match, TRBD1 (6 bases). CDR3 size: 15 residues. The V and J ends lost 2 bases and 6 bases respectively, with 17 bases between them. Germline CDR1 and CDR2: SGHTS and YDEGEE. The CDR3 here is CASSFVYRDKNGYTF. In DNA, the CDR3 is TGTGCCAGCAGCTTCGTGTACCGGGACAAAAATGGCTACACCTTC.

The chain joins TRBV4-2 to TRBJ1-2; 9 positions match TRBD1. The trim removed 1 base at V and 5 bases at J, leaving 8 bases unmatched. The CDR3 is made up of 16 amino acids. Germline loops: CDR1 LGHNA, CDR2 YNFKEQ. The CDR3 nucleotides read TGTGCCAGCAGCCAAGTACAAACCGGGACAGGGTATGGCTACACCTTC. It yields the protein CASSQVQTGTGYGYTF.

V usage is TRBV19 and J usage is TRBJ2-1; 8 bases map to TRBD1. Germline V gene sequence: CDR1 LNHDA, CDR2 SQIVND (reference sequence). Trimming cost V 4 bases and J 2 bases; bases outside gene matches: 10. The length of the CDR3 is 17 residues. CDR3 bases: TGTGCCAGTAGTAAACCCTTCCAGGGGGCAGCCTACAATGAGCAGTTCTTC. Its translation: CASSKPFQGAAYNEQFF.

The rearrangement joins TRBV7-2 to TRBJ2-5; TRBD2 matches at 8 bases. CDR1 is SGHTA, CDR2 FQGNSA, per germline. The J segment lost 7 bases and the V segment lost 2 bases, leaving 15 bases of the junction unmatched. The CDR3 is 17 amino acids. The CDR3 nucleotides read TGTGCCAGCAGCTTACTCCTTTCCGGGGGGGCCGGCGGGACCCAGTACTTC. Its protein product is CASSLLLSGGAGGTQYF.